Shown below are 11 T cell receptor beta chains from a single sample sequenced in a study of CD8 T cells in Susac syndrome (dated by TCRdb to between 2018 and 2021). The library was built by means of the immunoSEQ multiplex PCR assay. RNA was extracted with the RNeasy kit and roughly 0.45 to 1 ug was reverse transcribed using random hexamers. Through fastp at Q25 and MiXCR, TCRdb rebuilt clones from the public reads, retaining in-frame beta chains. Each record represents a unique CDR3 protein, reported with the most common genes and DNA among its rows. The sample has roughly 150,000 distinct CDR3 sequences on record, roughly 96% of them singletons. In total, the top ten clones hold under 0.15% of the sample. Sequencing was performed on CD8+ T cells from PBMCs. The receptors come from a human donor with multiple sclerosis.

This chain links TRBV29-1 with TRBJ1-2; D gene unclear. The CDR3 consists of 12 residues. Germline V gene data show CDR1 as SQVTM and CDR2 as ANQGSEA. V was clipped by 6 bases and J by 0 bases, with 8 bases between them. CDR3 amino acids: CSVFIANYGYTF. CDR3 sequence (DNA): TGCAGCGTCTTTATAGCTAACTATGGCTACACCTTC.

This chain uses TRBV7-8 with TRBJ2-7, with a possible D match to TRBD2 (6 bases). V shed 1 base and J shed 6 bases, with 19 bases lying between them. Germline loops: CDR1 SGHVS, CDR2 FQNEAQ. The CDR3 runs to 16 residues. CDR3 sequence: CASSLGFLAKVAEQYV. CDR3 coding DNA: TGTGCCAGCAGCTTAGGCTTCCTAGCGAAGGTTGCCGAGCAGTACGTC.

V usage is TRBV13 and J usage is TRBJ2-7; unclear D gene. The germline CDR1 and CDR2 sequences are PRHDT and FYEKMQ (reference sequence). Trimming removed 0 bases at V and 6 bases at J, with 6 bases between. This CDR3 contains 12 residues. The CDR3 is CASSLGSTEQYV. CDR3 DNA: TGTGCCAGCAGCTTAGGCTCCACCGAGCAGTACGTC.

The CDR3 DNA reads as TGCAGCGTTGTTCCAGGGTCCTACGAGCAGTACTTC. Amino acid sequence: CSVVPGSYEQYF. The chain has TRBV29-1 and TRBJ2-7; weak D call: TRBD1 (5 bases). CDR1 is SQVTM and CDR2 is ANQGSEA in the germline V gene. CDR3 length: 12 amino acids. Trimming shortened V by 4 bases and J by 1 base, and 8 bases separated the two germline ends.

The V and J genes are TRBV24-1 and TRBJ2-3; 11 bases are a match to TRBD2. CDR1 and CDR2 from the germline V gene are KGHDR and SFDVKD. This CDR3 spans 17 amino acids. Trimming removed 4 bases from V and 5 bases from J; junction bases left unmatched: 10. In DNA, the CDR3 is TGTGCCACCAGTGACTCTAGCGGGGGGCCCTGGGGAGATACGCAGTATTTT. This sequence encodes CATSDSSGGPWGDTQYF.

CDR3 residues: CASSPGSRNEQFF. The DNA of the CDR3 is TGTGCCAGCAGCCCAGGATCGAGGAATGAGCAGTTCTTC. This rearrangement joins TRBV6-5 to TRBJ2-1; D is uncertain. With 6 bases removed from V and 7 bases from J, the gap between germline ends came to 13 bases. Germline CDR1 and CDR2: MNHEY and SVGAGI. The CDR3 has 13 residues.

The CDR3 loop is CASSWGQGKETQYF. The CDR3 nucleotides are TGTGCCAGCAGTTGGGGACAGGGGAAAGAGACCCAGTACTTC. This chain joins TRBV6-5 and TRBJ2-5; 10 bases line up with TRBD1. Trimming at V came to 4 bases and at J to 3 bases, leaving 2 bases not matched to a gene. Germline CDR1 and CDR2: MNHEY and SVGAGI. The CDR3 length is 14 residues.

The rearrangement links TRBV29-1 to TRBJ2-2; 7 bases are shared with TRBD1. Per germline, CDR1 SQVTM and CDR2 ANQGSEA. Trimming at V came to 4 bases and at J to 2 bases, leaving 4 bases not matched to a gene. The CDR3 sequence is 14 residues long. CDR3 in amino acids: CSVGEGGNTGELFF. DNA of the CDR3: TGCAGCGTTGGCGAAGGGGGCAACACCGGGGAGCTGTTTTTT.

The CDR3 protein is CASSPYSHTQYF. The CDR3, as DNA: TGTGCCAGCAGTCCTTACTCCCATACGCAGTATTTT. This chain uses TRBV12-3 or TRBV12-4 with TRBJ2-3; no clear D. With 5 bases removed from V and 7 bases from J, the gap between germline ends came to 10 bases. The CDR3 extends over 12 amino acids.

This chain connects TRBV5-1 to TRBJ1-1; weak D call: TRBD1 (5 bases). Germline V gene sequence: CDR1 SGHRS, CDR2 YFSETQ. This CDR3 has 11 residues. V was pared by 0 bases and J by 12 bases, with 9 bases between. The CDR3 DNA follows: TGCGCCAGCAGCTTGGGAGGGGTGCCTTTCTTT. This gives the protein CASSLGGVPFF.

CDR3 bases: TGTGCCAGCAGCCCGGCGAGAGGCCAAGAGACCCAGTACTTC. As protein: CASSPARGQETQYF. This chain connects TRBV7-9 to TRBJ2-5; D not certain. The V gene's germline CDR1 is SEHNR and CDR2 FQNEAQ (reference sequence). The CDR3 extends over 14 amino acids. The V and J ends lost 5 bases and 1 base respectively, with 11 bases between them.